One and the same sample provided the 11 T cell receptor beta chains below, sequenced in a study of neurological immune-mediated disorders. TCRdb ran MiXCR on the 5' RACE reads and lists one entry per CDR3 protein. The repertoire holds 120,000 or so distinct CDR3 sequences, with about 3.4% as singletons. Material for sequencing was PBMCs. The origin of the receptors is a woman aged 25 to 39 with multiple sclerosis.

This clonotype appeared many times. The CDR3 coding sequence is TGTGCCAGCAGCGTCGGGACGGACTACCAAGAGACCCAGTACTTC. This codes for CASSVGTDYQETQYF. The chain employs TRBV9 and TRBJ2-5; possibly TRBD1 or TRBD2 for D (5 bases each). The CDR3 has 15 amino acids. The V and J ends lost 2 bases and 0 bases respectively, with 11 bases between them. The V gene's germline CDR1 is SGDLS and CDR2 YYNGEE.

In this sample, this clonotype turned up a few times. The chain combines TRBV7-2 with TRBJ2-3; D is unresolved. CDR3 length: 15 residues. V lost 1 base to trimming and J lost 0 bases, with 8 bases between them. The germline CDR1 and CDR2 sequences are SGHTA and FQGNSA. CDR3 sequence: CASSLVVRSTDTQYF. The CDR3 bases are TGTGCCAGCAGCTTAGTTGTCCGGAGCACAGATACGCAGTATTTT.

This clonotype was detected ten times or more. The V and J genes are TRBV6-6 and TRBJ2-2; D is unclear. Germline loops: CDR1 MNHNY, CDR2 SVGAGI (reference sequence). V lost 4 bases to trimming and J lost 0 bases, with 6 bases between them. The CDR3 runs to 14 residues. The CDR3 nucleotides are TGTGCCAGCAGTTTCAGGTCGAACACCGGGGAGCTGTTTTTT. It yields the protein CASSFRSNTGELFF.

This clonotype was found many times. J is TRBJ2-3 and V is TRBV5-1; TRBD2 matches at 8 bases. Germline V CDR1 and CDR2: SGHRS, YFSETQ. This CDR3 contains 16 residues. The V segment lost 1 base and the J segment 6 bases; nucleotides outside the gene matches: 10. CDR3 bases: TGCGCCAGCAGCTTGAAGACTAGCGATGTACGGGATACGCAGTATTTT. It is translated as CASSLKTSDVRDTQYF.

This clonotype was counted ten times or more. The gene calls are TRBV25-1 and TRBJ1-1, with D maybe TRBD1 (6 bases). The CDR3 length is 13 residues. The V gene lost 3 bases and the J gene lost 7 bases, with 12 bases spanning the gap. Germline V gene lookup returns CDR1 MGHDK and CDR2 SYGVNS. The CDR3 is CASSEGGQVEAFF. In nucleotides, the CDR3 is TGTGCCAGCAGTGAGGGGGGACAAGTTGAAGCTTTCTTT. The entire variable domain, with the rest obtained from reference TRBV25-1 and TRBJ1-1, is as follows: EADIYQTPRYLVIGTGKKITLECSQTMGHDKMYWYQQDPGMELHLIHYSYGVNSTEKGDLSSESTVSRIRTEHFPLTLESARPSHTSQYLCASSEGGQVEAFFGQGTRLTVV.

The J gene is TRBJ1-2, the V gene TRBV9; 7 nucleotides align to TRBD1. CDR1 is SGDLS, CDR2 YYNGEE, per germline. The length of the CDR3 is 18 residues. V dropped 3 bases and J dropped 5; count of bases not matched to a gene: 19. This CDR3 is CASSGPPGRGGGWYGYTF. In DNA form, the CDR3 reads TGTGCCAGCAGCGGACCTCCCGGGAGAGGGGGCGGATGGTATGGCTACACCTTC.

This clonotype was detected a few times. A read error is likely, as this CDR3 ends without the conserved phenylalanine or tryptophan. The chain links TRBV14 to TRBJ2-2; D unclear. V was trimmed by 0 bases and J by 6 bases, leaving 5 bases between them. Looked up from germline, CDR1 is SGHDN and CDR2 is FVKESK. The CDR3 covers 13 residues. CDR3 bases: TGTGCCAGCAGCCAAGATATGGCCGGGGAGCTGTTTAAT. It translates to CASSQDMAGELFN.

This clonotype has at least ten counts. CDR3 region: CASSPRDRGLFEQYF. CDR3 coding DNA: TGTGCCAGCAGTCCCCGGGACAGGGGTCTTTTCGAGCAGTACTTC. This sequence joins TRBV27 and TRBJ2-7, with 10 bases matching TRBD1. The germline V gene encodes CDR1 MNHEY and CDR2 SMNVEV (reference sequence). V gave up 5 bases and J gave up 6 bases; unmatched junction bases: 10. The CDR3 is 15 residues long.

This clonotype was recorded many times. The V gene is TRBV6-6, the J gene TRBJ2-3, with 7 bases matching TRBD2. The germline V gene encodes CDR1 MNHNY and CDR2 SVGAGI (reference sequence). The CDR3 length is 14 residues. V shed 2 bases and J 4 bases; nucleotides not matched to a gene: 3. CDR3 nucleotides: TGTGCCAGCAGTTACCGGGGAGGGGCAGATACGCAGTATTTT. This encodes CASSYRGGADTQYF.

This clonotype came up many times. The chain joins TRBV29-1 to TRBJ1-1; possible D gene TRBD1, 5 bases. V dropped 7 bases and J dropped 5 bases, with 17 bases sitting between them. CDR3 length: 13 residues. CDR1 and CDR2 from the germline V gene are SQVTM and ANQGSEA. CDR3 nucleotide sequence: TGCAGCGCATGGGGGTTGTCGCAGACTGAAGCTTTCTTT. This codes for CSAWGLSQTEAFF.

This clonotype showed up many times. The CDR3 coding sequence is TGCGCCAGCAGCCAATGGGGCGTTAGGGTTGAGGCTGAAGCTTTCTTT. Translated, it gives CASSQWGVRVEAEAFF. The rearrangement joins TRBV4-1 to TRBJ1-1; a possible D gene is TRBD1 (5 bases). Germline V gene lookup returns CDR1 MGHRA and CDR2 YSYEKL. CDR3 length: 16 residues. The V gene lost 2 bases and the J gene lost 6 bases, with 19 bases spanning the gap.